These 31 T cell receptor beta chains share one sample of origin, sequenced in a study of T cells after yellow fever vaccination. Using its own MiXCR run on the 5' RACE reads, TCRdb lists one record per CDR3 protein. The sample gives about 330,000 distinct CDR3 sequences, about 4% of which show up once; approximately 25% is in the top ten. Sequenced here: PBMCs, sampled 5 days after the yellow fever booster vaccination. The receptor source for this set is a man between 18 and 35 years old who received the YFV17D yellow fever vaccine.

This clonotype was found a few times. The chain carries TRBV29-1 and TRBJ1-2, with a tentative D call TRBD1 (6 bases). From germline, CDR1 is SQVTM and CDR2 ANQGSEA. The CDR3 spans 15 residues. Trimming took 7 bases from V and 0 from J, leaving 18 bases between them. The CDR3 coding sequence is TGCAGCGCCTCAGGGCCCGGGGGCGCTAACTATGGCTACACCTTC. Its protein product is CSASGPGGANYGYTF.

The rearrangement links TRBV4-2 to TRBJ1-4; no clear D. V was trimmed by 4 bases and J by 4 bases, leaving 16 bases between them. This CDR3 contains 16 residues. The germline V gene encodes CDR1 LGHNA and CDR2 YNFKEQ. The CDR3 loop reads CASSPILTVDNEKLFF. The CDR3 nucleotides are TGTGCCAGCAGCCCTATTCTAACGGTTGATAATGAAAAACTGTTTTTT.

V usage is TRBV5-5 and J usage is TRBJ2-7; 15 nucleotides match TRBD2. CDR3 length: 17 residues. Germline V gene data show CDR1 as SGHKS and CDR2 as YYEKEE (reference sequence). V lost 4 bases and J lost 0; bases outside the gene matches: 5. The CDR3 DNA follows: TGTGCCAGCAGCGTCGGACTAGCGGGGGGGCCCTCCTACGAGCAGTACGTC. Protein product: CASSVGLAGGPSYEQYV.

This clonotype was observed a handful of times. The chain uses TRBV27 and TRBJ1-6, with 8 bases identical to TRBD1. Germline V lookup: CDR1 MNHEY, CDR2 SMNVEV (reference sequence). CDR3 length equals 15 residues. V shed 3 bases, J shed 9 bases, and the junction held 7 bases outside the gene matches. In nucleotides, the CDR3 is TGTGCCAGCAGTTTCACGACAGGGGCAGGTTCACCCCTCCACTTT. It encodes CASSFTTGAGSPLHF.

This clonotype showed up just a few times. This chain connects TRBV3-1 to TRBJ2-5; 7 bases map to TRBD2. Germline lookup yields CDR1 LGHDT and CDR2 YNNKEL (reference sequence). Trimming removed 3 bases from V and 5 bases from J; junction bases left unmatched: 6. The CDR3 consists of 14 residues. Here the CDR3 reads CASSQSLAVETQYF. For the CDR3, the DNA is TGTGCCAGCAGCCAGTCCCTAGCGGTGGAGACCCAGTACTTC.

This clonotype was counted ten times or more. The rearrangement links TRBV20-1 to TRBJ1-1; weak D call: TRBD1 (5 bases). Trimming left V 1 base short and J 7 bases short, with 7 bases between. This CDR3 is built from 11 residues. Germline lookup yields CDR1 DFQATT and CDR2 SNEGSKA (reference sequence). The CDR3 spells CSARVQGEAFF. DNA of the CDR3: TGCAGTGCTAGAGTCCAGGGTGAAGCTTTCTTT.

V gene TRBV11-1 combines with J gene TRBJ2-1; D not resolved. CDR3 length: 14 amino acids. Germline lookup yields CDR1 SGHAT and CDR2 FQDESV (reference sequence). V was clipped by 4 bases and J by 2 bases, with 9 bases between them. Here the CDR3 reads CASSSRSPYNEQFF. The DNA of the CDR3 is TGTGCCAGCAGCTCCCGGAGTCCCTACAATGAGCAGTTCTTC.

This clonotype occurred many times. This chain joins TRBV5-6 and TRBJ2-3; 7 bases align to TRBD2. This CDR3 is built from 16 residues. Germline V gives CDR1 SGHDT, CDR2 YYEEEE. V lost 2 bases and J lost 3; bases outside the gene matches: 9. The CDR3 loop is CASSFGPAGVTDTQYF. As DNA, the CDR3 is TGTGCCAGCAGCTTCGGCCCGGCGGGGGTAACAGATACGCAGTATTTT. Based on the CDR3 plus reference TRBV5-6 and TRBJ2-3, the full variable domain is DAGVTQSPTHLIKTRGQQVTLRCSPKSGHDTVSWYQQALGQGPQFIFQYYEEEERQRGNFPDRFSGHQFPNYSSELNVNALLLGDSALYLCASSFGPAGVTDTQYFGPGTRLTVL.

In its sample, this clonotype was seen a few times. This chain joins TRBV7-6 and TRBJ1-2; 9 bases agree with TRBD1. The CDR3 totals 16 residues. Looked up from germline, CDR1 is SGHVS and CDR2 is FNYEAQ. Unmatched junction bases numbered 7, after V lost 1 base and J lost 4 bases. The CDR3 region is CASSLGGQGTGYGYTF. Written as DNA, the CDR3 is TGTGCCAGCAGCTTAGGGGGACAGGGAACAGGCTATGGCTACACCTTC. The variable domain in full, with the rest retrieved from reference TRBV7-6 and TRBJ1-2, is GAGVSQSPRYKVTKRGQDVALRCDPISGHVSLYWYRQALGQGPEFLTYFNYEAQQDKSGLPNDRFSAERPEGSISTLTIQRTEQRDSAMYRCASSLGGQGTGYGYTFGSGTRLTVV.

This clonotype occurred a few times. The V call is TRBV5-4, the J call TRBJ2-1; 14 bases match TRBD2. Germline V gene data show CDR1 as SGHNT and CDR2 as YYREEE (reference sequence). The CDR3 is made up of 16 amino acids. With 0 bases clipped from V and 8 bases from J, the junction kept 4 bases outside the gene matches. The chain's CDR3 is CASSLEGLAGVHEQFF. CDR3 bases: TGTGCCAGCAGCTTGGAGGGACTAGCGGGGGTACATGAGCAGTTCTTC. Using reference TRBV5-4 and TRBJ2-1 for the parts outside the CDR3, the full variable domain is ETGVTQSPTHLIKTRGQQVTLRCSSQSGHNTVSWYQQALGQGPQFIFQYYREEENGRGNFPPRFSGLQFPNYSSELNVNALELDDSALYLCASSLEGLAGVHEQFFGPGTRLTVL.

The chain uses TRBV3-1 and TRBJ1-5; D unclear. V lost 1 base, J lost 4 bases, and 8 bases lay in between. The germline V gene has CDR1 LGHDT and CDR2 YNNKEL (reference sequence). The CDR3 contains 14 residues. The CDR3 is CASSQGFLNQPQHF. The CDR3 bases are TGTGCCAGCAGCCAAGGCTTTCTTAATCAGCCCCAGCATTTT. Together with reference TRBV3-1 and TRBJ1-5, the CDR3 gives the full variable domain: DTAVSQTPKYLVTQMGNDKSIKCEQNLGHDTMYWYKQDSKKFLKIMFSYNNKELIINETVPNRFSPKSPDKAHLNLHINSLELGDSAVYFCASSQGFLNQPQHFGDGTRLSIL.

There are many counts of this clonotype. The J gene is TRBJ2-6, the V gene TRBV9, with 8 bases aligning to TRBD1. CDR3 size: 17 residues. J lost 3 bases, V lost 0 bases, and 5 bases had no gene match. Germline-derived CDR1 and CDR2 are SGDLS and YYNGEE. CDR3: CASSVGPGGGGANVLTF. The DNA for the CDR3 is TGTGCCAGCAGCGTAGGCCCAGGGGGCGGTGGGGCCAACGTCCTGACTTTC. Combining the CDR3 with reference TRBV9 and TRBJ2-6 gives the whole variable domain DSGVTQTPKHLITATGQRVTLRCSPRSGDLSVYWYQQSLDQGLQFLIQYYNGEERAKGNILERFSAQQFPDLHSELNLSSLELGDSALYFCASSVGPGGGGANVLTFGAGSRLTVL.

This clonotype was seen repeatedly, ten times or more. The J gene is TRBJ1-2, the V gene TRBV28, with a weak D call TRBD1 (5 bases). Germline V CDR1 and CDR2: MDHEN, SYDVKM. The length of the CDR3 is 13 residues. Trimming pared 2 bases from V and 8 bases from J, leaving 12 bases between. CDR3: CASSLGGARGYTF. CDR3 DNA sequence: TGTGCCAGCAGTTTAGGAGGGGCGAGGGGCTACACCTTC.

J is TRBJ2-7 and V is TRBV7-2; D is ambiguous. V was shortened by 1 base and J by 5 bases, with 12 bases between the two germline ends. This CDR3 region has 14 residues. Germline V gene data show CDR1 as SGHTA and CDR2 as FQGNSA. The CDR3 DNA reads TGTGCCAGCAGCTTAGTAGGTACTCTCCACGAGCAGTACGTC. Its protein product is CASSLVGTLHEQYV.

This clonotype showed up many times. CDR3 in DNA: TGCAGTGCTCGGTTTGGTGTTTGGGGACAGGGGGTCCCGCCCCAGCATTTT. Amino acid sequence: CSARFGVWGQGVPPQHF. The chain carries TRBV20-1 and TRBJ1-5; 11 bases align to TRBD1. The ends lost 5 bases at V and 9 bases at J; junction bases unmatched: 18. From germline, CDR1 is DFQATT and CDR2 SNEGSKA (reference sequence). There are 17 residues in the CDR3.

This clonotype was counted at least ten times. This chain uses TRBV5-6 with TRBJ2-5; D is unresolved. Germline V gene lookup returns CDR1 SGHDT and CDR2 YYEEEE. CDR3 size: 14 residues. Trimming shortened V by 3 bases and J by 1 base, and 10 bases separated the two germline ends. CDR3 coding DNA: TGTGCCAGCAGCTCCGGACCCTTCCAAGAGACCCAGTACTTC. Translation: CASSSGPFQETQYF.

The DNA for the CDR3 is TGTGCCAGCAGCCCCTCGGCGCTATTCGACGGGCAGTACTTC. This sequence encodes CASSPSALFDGQYF. The chain employs TRBV7-2 and TRBJ2-7; no reliable D call. Germline CDR1 SGHTA, CDR2 FQGNSA. Deletions cut 5 bases from V and 9 bases from J, with 20 bases between. The length of the CDR3 is 14 residues.

This CDR3 is CASSPGLALDQWQFF. DNA of the CDR3: TGCGCCAGCAGCCCGGGACTAGCGCTGGACCAGTGGCAGTTCTTC. The chain has TRBV4-3 and TRBJ2-1; the match to TRBD2 covers 10 bases. Germline V gene lookup returns CDR1 LGHNA and CDR2 YSLEER. The V gene end was trimmed by 4 bases and the J gene end by 12 bases; junction bases not matched to a gene: 12. This CDR3 is 15 amino acids long.

This clonotype was detected many times. The rearrangement uses TRBV5-8 and TRBJ1-5; D remains unclear. Trimming took off 2 bases at V and 0 bases at J, with 9 bases between the two ends. CDR1 is SGHTS and CDR2 is YDEGEE in the germline V gene. CDR3 length: 15 residues. CDR3 sequence reads: CASSFEGFSNQPQHF. The CDR3 nucleotides are TGTGCCAGCAGCTTTGAGGGATTTAGCAATCAGCCCCAGCATTTT.

In this sample, this clonotype turned up many times. V usage is TRBV29-1 and J usage is TRBJ1-2; D remains ambiguous. The CDR3 loop spans 16 amino acids. Trimming removed 1 base from V and 2 bases from J, with 17 bases in between. Per germline, CDR1 SQVTM and CDR2 ANQGSEA. As DNA, the CDR3 is TGCAGCGTTGAAGGTCGAGACACCAAAGCAAACTATGGCTACACCTTC. It encodes CSVEGRDTKANYGYTF.

The chain uses TRBV7-2 and TRBJ2-1; no firm D call. The CDR3 spans 13 residues. The V gene's germline CDR1 is SGHTA and CDR2 FQGNSA. Between the trimmed V and J ends, which lost 1 base and 5 bases, there was a span of 6 bases. CDR3 DNA sequence: TGTGCCAGCAGCTTAGGCTGGGACAATGAGCAGTTCTTC. Translated, it gives CASSLGWDNEQFF.

The chain has TRBV7-2 and TRBJ1-2; 9 bases line up with TRBD1. Germline V gene sequence: CDR1 SGHTA, CDR2 FQGNSA. This CDR3 is 15 amino acids long. With V trimmed by 4 bases and J by 8 bases, 11 bases remained unmatched. CDR3 nucleotide sequence: TGTGCCAGCAGCTCATCACCGAGGACAGGGGCAGGCTACACCTTC. This gives the protein CASSSSPRTGAGYTF.

This clonotype has at least ten counts. This chain links TRBV20-1 with TRBJ1-4; tentatively, D is TRBD1 (5 bases). The CDR3 covers 15 residues. Trimming shortened V by 0 bases and J by 4 bases, and 12 bases separated the two germline ends. Germline loops: CDR1 DFQATT, CDR2 SNEGSKA (reference sequence). DNA of the CDR3: TGCAGTGCTAGAGATGGCAGGGTCGGTAATGAAAAACTGTTTTTT. Its protein product is CSARDGRVGNEKLFF.

This clonotype showed up just a few times. The rearrangement links TRBV12-3 or TRBV12-4 to TRBJ1-4, with D hard to call. The CDR3 has 12 residues. Deletions cut 6 bases from V and 10 bases from J, with 12 bases between. CDR3 loop: CASRTEDLKLFF. The CDR3 DNA is TGTGCCAGCAGGACCGAGGATCTAAAACTGTTTTTT.

V is TRBV20-1 and J is TRBJ2-3; 7 nucleotides match TRBD2. V gave up 1 base and J gave up 2 bases; unmatched junction bases: 12. CDR1 is DFQATT, CDR2 SNEGSKA, per germline (reference sequence). The length of the CDR3 is 17 residues. In DNA form, the CDR3 reads TGCAGTGCTAGAGGGGCCCTGGCTAGCGGACCCACAGATACGCAGTATTTT. Translating gives CSARGALASGPTDTQYF.

The chain employs TRBV7-2 and TRBJ1-3; the D gene is possibly TRBD1 (6 bases). With 1 base removed from V and 4 bases from J, the gap between germline ends came to 14 bases. Germline V CDR1 and CDR2: SGHTA, FQGNSA. The CDR3 spans 16 residues. CDR3 sequence reads: CASSLVGGAEGNTIYF. DNA of the CDR3: TGTGCCAGCAGCTTAGTTGGGGGGGCGGAAGGAAACACCATATATTTT.

DNA for the CDR3: TGTGCCAGCAGTTTAAGGGGTGGTTATGGGGATACGCAGTATTTT. Translated: CASSLRGGYGDTQYF. V gene TRBV27 combines with J gene TRBJ2-3, with D possibly being TRBD1 (5 bases). The CDR3 has 15 amino acids. Germline loops: CDR1 MNHEY, CDR2 SMNVEV (reference sequence). V was trimmed by 2 bases and J by 6 bases, leaving 15 bases between them.

This clonotype was detected a few times. V usage is TRBV20-1 and J usage is TRBJ1-6; D unresolved. Germline-derived CDR1 and CDR2 are DFQATT and SNEGSKA (reference sequence). Trimming removed 3 bases at V and 0 bases at J, with 18 bases between. The length of the CDR3 is 18 residues. CDR3 bases: TGCAGTGCTAGTGTCTTCTCGGGTCGAAGCTCCTATAATTCACCCCTCCACTTT. This codes for CSASVFSGRSSYNSPLHF.

In its sample, this clonotype was seen a few times. The rearrangement links TRBV11-2 to TRBJ2-1, with D possibly being TRBD1 or TRBD2 (5 bases each). The CDR3 runs to 14 residues. CDR1 is SGHAT and CDR2 is FQNNGV in the germline V gene. V lost 5 bases and J lost 7, with 15 bases in between. This CDR3 is CASSPGRGLNEQFF. The CDR3 DNA sequence: TGTGCCAGCAGCCCCGGCCGGGGCCTTAATGAGCAGTTCTTC.

This clonotype was counted ten times or more. The V call is TRBV12-3 or TRBV12-4, the J call TRBJ2-5; D may be TRBD1 or TRBD2 (6 bases each). The CDR3 is 13 amino acids. Between the trimmed V and J ends, which lost 10 bases and 5 bases, there was a span of 17 bases. The CDR3 nucleotides are TGTGCCACCCGGCGAGGGGGGCGGGAGACCCAGTACTTC. Translating gives CATRRGGRETQYF.

This clonotype was seen repeatedly, ten times or more. The gene calls are TRBV4-3 and TRBJ2-3, with a possible D match to TRBD2 (5 bases). CDR1 is LGHNA, CDR2 YSLEER, per germline. The V end was cut by 1 base, the J end by 5 bases, with 13 bases between. The CDR3 has 15 amino acids. The CDR3 region is CASSQGSGREDTQYF. In DNA form, the CDR3 reads TGCGCCAGCAGCCAAGGGTCAGGCCGGGAAGATACGCAGTATTTT.